Below are 11 T cell receptor beta chains sequenced from a single sample in a study of OX40 agonist ivuxolimab in advanced cancers. Profiling relied on immunoSEQ multiplex PCR, and the TCRdb table lists in-frame clones only, not all of them. Of tens of thousands of clones detected, about 87% appear once; the ten largest clones hold 5.5% to 7.5%. The specimen was CD4+ or CD8+ T cells sorted from blood, collected in a trial of the OX40 agonist ivuxolimab. The receptors were sampled from an adult with an advanced solid tumor such as melanoma, head and neck, liver or kidney cancer.

The chain carries TRBV4-2 and TRBJ2-2; the match to TRBD2 covers 7 bases. Trimming removed 2 bases from V and 3 bases from J; junction bases left unmatched: 6. The germline V gene encodes CDR1 LGHNA and CDR2 YNFKEQ. The CDR3 contains 16 residues. The CDR3 DNA follows: TGTGCCAGCAGCCAAAGCCGGGACTACTACACCGGGGAGCTGTTTTTT. Amino acid sequence: CASSQSRDYYTGELFF.

This clone has just one count. The chain is built from TRBV5-5 and TRBJ2-7; D might be TRBD1 (5 bases). V lost 0 bases, J lost 6 bases, and 10 bases lay in between. The CDR3 contains 13 residues. Germline CDR1 SGHKS, CDR2 YYEKEE (reference sequence). The CDR3 loop reads CASSLGVGAEQYF. CDR3 nucleotide sequence: TGTGCCAGCAGCTTGGGGGTAGGGGCCGAGCAGTACTTC.

This chain joins TRBV7-6 and TRBJ2-7; D might be TRBD2 (5 bases). The CDR3 length is 15 residues. V shed 5 bases and J shed 3 bases, with 17 bases lying between them. Per the germline V gene, CDR1 is SGHVS and CDR2 is FNYEAQ. The CDR3: CASSPFAGDIYEQYF. The CDR3 region has the DNA TGTGCCAGCAGCCCTTTTGCGGGCGATATCTACGAGCAGTACTTC.

The chain uses TRBV19 and TRBJ2-6; perhaps TRBD1 as D (6 bases). Trimming took off 1 base at V and 2 bases at J, with 9 bases between the two ends. The CDR3 spans 16 residues. Germline loops: CDR1 LNHDA, CDR2 SQIVND (reference sequence). The CDR3 coding sequence is TGTGCCAGTAGTATAGTACCAGGGGCTGGGGCCAACGTCCTGACTTTC. It specifies CASSIVPGAGANVLTF.

This clone was observed a handful of times. This CDR3 is CASSTRGLEAFF. The CDR3 DNA is TGTGCCAGTAGTACCAGGGGACTCGAAGCTTTCTTT. V is TRBV19 and J is TRBJ1-1; D might be TRBD1 (6 bases). Germline CDR1 reads LNHDA; CDR2 reads SQIVND (reference sequence). Trimming shortened V by 4 bases and J by 8 bases, and 11 bases separated the two germline ends. This CDR3 has 12 residues. The variable domain in full, completed from reference TRBV19 and TRBJ1-1, reads DGGITQSPKYLFRKEGQNVTLSCEQNLNHDAMYWYRQDPGQGLRLIYYSQIVNDFQKGDIAEGYSVSREKKESFPLTVTSAQKNPTAFYLCASSTRGLEAFFGQGTRLTVV.

The J gene is TRBJ2-5, the V gene TRBV2; tentatively, D is TRBD1 (6 bases). Trimming stripped 4 bases from V and 4 bases from J, with 22 bases between. The V gene's germline CDR1 is SNHLY and CDR2 FYNNEI. The length of the CDR3 is 17 residues. The CDR3 nucleotides read TGTGCCAGCAGTGGGTTGTTCGGCAGGGGTTTCGGAGAGACCCAGTACTTC. Residues: CASSGLFGRGFGETQYF.

The DNA of the CDR3 is TGTGCCAGCGCAAGGGGGATAGGCTCCTACAATGAGCAGTTCTTC. It specifies CASARGIGSYNEQFF. The chain is built from TRBV6-5 and TRBJ2-1; D might be TRBD1 (6 bases). V lost 8 bases to trimming and J lost 0 bases, with 14 bases between them. This CDR3 is 15 amino acids long. CDR1 MNHEY and CDR2 SVGAGI come from the germline V gene.

The rearrangement uses TRBV11-2 and TRBJ1-4, with unresolved D. Per the germline V gene, CDR1 is SGHAT and CDR2 is FQNNGV. Trimming cost V 3 bases and J 1 base, with 12 bases left between them. CDR3 length: 16 amino acids. CDR3 bases: TGTGCCAGCAGCTTGCGCACATGGGGAACTAATGAAAAACTGTTTTTT. Translated, it gives CASSLRTWGTNEKLFF.

The chain employs TRBV2 and TRBJ2-6; D gene uncertain. Germline V gene sequence: CDR1 SNHLY, CDR2 FYNNEI. Trimming stripped 5 bases from V and 0 bases from J, with 11 bases between. The CDR3 runs 16 residues. The CDR3 DNA follows: TGTGCCAGCAGTTTAAGCCGGAGCTCTGGGGCCAACGTCCTGACTTTC. It yields the protein CASSLSRSSGANVLTF.

CDR3 residues: CATSRDQGQINEKLFF. Here the CDR3 DNA reads TGTGCCACCAGCAGAGACCAGGGACAGATAAATGAAAAACTGTTTTTT. V is TRBV15 and J is TRBJ1-4, with 7 bases fitting TRBD1. V dropped 0 bases and J dropped 5; count of bases not matched to a gene: 6. Germline assignment: CDR1 LNHNV and CDR2 YYDKDF (reference sequence). CDR3 length: 16 residues.

The rearrangement links TRBV19 to TRBJ1-4; D is perhaps TRBD1 (5 bases). Germline-derived CDR1 and CDR2 are LNHDA and SQIVND (reference sequence). There are 12 residues in the CDR3. The V gene lost 4 bases and the J gene lost 8 bases, with 8 bases spanning the gap. The CDR3 nucleotides read TGTGCCAGTAGTACCGGGGGGGAAAAACTGTTTTTT. Protein product: CASSTGGEKLFF.